This entry describes one T cell receptor beta chain. What it binds is not known. The CDR3 spans 15 residues. Germline V CDR1 and CDR2: SEHNR, FQNEAQ (reference sequence). Trimming stripped 1 base from V and 6 bases from J, with 13 bases between. This entry belongs to a study of CD8+CD57+ T cells in acquired aplastic anemia. About the study: The mean DNA yield obtained from sorted CD4+ and CD8+ cells came to approximately 3 ug.

The template used for profiling TCR beta VDJ and CDR3 was genomic DNA. In TCRdb, the reads were re-called with MiXCR into one record per CDR3 protein. The sample carries fewer than 200,000 distinct CDR3 sequences, about 60% recorded once. Overall study findings and caveats: Controls did not differ significantly from patients in CD8+ Simpson's diversity. Around 30 was the count of CD8+ CDR3 sequences that patients shared with controls.

The material sequenced was sorted CD4+, CD8+, or CD8+CD57+ T cells (not recorded which) from PBMCs. The rearrangement uses TRBV7-9 and TRBJ2-4, with unresolved D. This TCR was recovered from a human donor in good health. The CDR3 loop is CASSLDITLGNIQYF. DNA of the CDR3: TGTGCCAGCAGCTTAGACATAACCCTGGGAAACATTCAGTACTTC.